The clone carrying this T cell receptor (beta chain) was counted at least ten times. What it binds is not known. This sample is drawn from a study of neurological immune-mediated disorders. V lost 5 bases and J 4 bases, leaving 12 bases between the germline ends. Germline V lookup: CDR1 SGHDT, CDR2 YYEEEE. The CDR3 runs 13 residues. Time point defined: longitudinal time-point 1 (baseline). Study results and caveats: TCR-beta repertoires seemed private in all groups, with no expanded CDR3 amino acid sequences shared. The most TCR clonal expansion was seen in HTLV-1-associated myelopathy, whereas the least was seen in multiple sclerosis, below the level in healthy controls.

Over 170 million TCR-beta sequences from 15-18 subjects came out of each sequencing run. One entry per CDR3 protein, called by TCRdb with MiXCR from the 5' RACE reads. The data contain around 60,000 distinct CDR3 sequences, around 10% of them singletons. The genes are TRBV5-6 and TRBJ1-2; no firm D call. The receptor's source is a male donor with HTLV-1-associated myelopathy (HAM/TSP). The sample was PBMCs. CDR3 sequence: CASRKGSSYGYTF. The CDR3 DNA reads TGTGCCAGCAGGAAAGGGAGCAGCTATGGCTACACCTTC.